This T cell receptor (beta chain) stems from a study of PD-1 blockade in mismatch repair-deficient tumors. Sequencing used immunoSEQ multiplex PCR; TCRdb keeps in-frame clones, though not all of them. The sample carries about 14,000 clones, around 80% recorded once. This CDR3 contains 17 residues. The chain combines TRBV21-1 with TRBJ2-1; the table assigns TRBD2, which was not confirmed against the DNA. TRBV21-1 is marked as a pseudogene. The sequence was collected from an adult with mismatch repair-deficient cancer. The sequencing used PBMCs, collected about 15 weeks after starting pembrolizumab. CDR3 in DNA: TGTGCCAGCAGCAAAGTTGTCCGAAATAACTTACCCAATGAGCAGTTCTTC. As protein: CASSKVVRNNLPNEQFF.